The 15 T cell receptor beta chains below were found in one sample sequenced in a study of early T cells in non-severe SARS-CoV-2 infection (dated by TCRdb to 2020 to 2023). The method was 5' RACE. For sequencing, a NextSeq 500 was employed. Clones were called with MiXCR by TCRdb after fastp trimmed the public reads at Q25, and only in-frame beta chains were retained. Each CDR3 protein gets just one entry, which takes the most common genes and DNA from the rows behind it. The sample table holds 50,000 to 60,000 distinct CDR3 sequences, of which about 10% were seen once. The ten largest make up about 12% of the sample. Material: whole blood. Receptor source: an adult who was a healthcare worker with PCR-confirmed SARS-CoV-2 infection or an uninfected control (not recorded which).

The chain recombines TRBV7-8 with TRBJ1-4, with D possibly being TRBD1 (6 bases). Trimming pared 5 bases from V and 0 bases from J, leaving 10 bases between. Germline CDR1 is SGHVS and CDR2 is FQNEAQ. The CDR3 is 15 amino acids. The CDR3 DNA reads as TGTGCCAGCAGCGAATGGACAGCAACTAATGAAAAACTGTTTTTT. Translation gives CASSEWTATNEKLFF.

Concerning this clonotype itself: This may stem from a read error, because a much larger clone lies one nucleotide away. The J gene is TRBJ2-6, the V gene TRBV20-1, with D possibly being TRBD1 (6 bases). This CDR3 is built from 19 residues. Germline loops: CDR1 DFQATT, CDR2 SNEGSKA (reference sequence). In nucleotides, the CDR3 is TGCAGTGCCCGTAGGCCACCGGGACACTCAGGCTCTGGGACCAACGTCCTGACTTTC. Amino acid sequence: CSARRPPGHSGSGTNVLTF.

This clonotype has at least ten counts. The chain carries TRBV5-6 and TRBJ2-3, with D unresolved. The CDR3 sequence is 15 residues long. The germline V gene has CDR1 SGHDT and CDR2 YYEEEE. V gave up 0 bases and J gave up 6 bases, with 14 bases separating them. The CDR3 region is CASSLGEGLLDTQYF. For the CDR3, the DNA is TGTGCCAGCAGCTTGGGGGAAGGGCTCCTGGATACGCAGTATTTT.

In this sample, this clonotype turned up many times. The chain is built from TRBV7-2 and TRBJ2-1, with TRBD2 matching over 10 bases. Germline values: CDR1 SGHTA, CDR2 FQGNSA. The CDR3 has 16 amino acids. V lost 7 bases, J lost 6 bases, and 12 bases stayed unmatched. CDR3 sequence (DNA): TGTGCCAGCAAACCGAATGGAGCGGGAGGGCCCAATGAGCAGTTCTTC. Amino acids: CASKPNGAGGPNEQFF.

This clonotype was picked up a small number of times. The J gene is TRBJ2-5, the V gene TRBV20-1, with 7 bases aligning to TRBD2. The V segment lost 7 bases and the J segment 4 bases; nucleotides outside the gene matches: 12. The germline V gene has CDR1 DFQATT and CDR2 SNEGSKA (reference sequence). CDR3 length: 14 amino acids. This CDR3 reads CSVWGGSVGETQYF. CDR3 in DNA: TGCAGTGTTTGGGGCGGGAGTGTTGGAGAGACCCAGTACTTC.

This clonotype was detected ten times or more. The V and J genes are TRBV5-6 and TRBJ2-1; 9 bases fit TRBD2. The V segment lost 4 bases and the J segment 4 bases; nucleotides outside the gene matches: 6. CDR1 and CDR2 (germline): SGHDT, YYEEEE. The CDR3 contains 15 residues. Written as DNA, the CDR3 is TGTGCCAGCAGCCCTTCTAGCGGGGAATACAATGAGCAGTTCTTC. It specifies CASSPSSGEYNEQFF.

This clonotype has ten or more counts. The chain uses TRBV29-1 and TRBJ2-7; the D gene is possibly TRBD2 (6 bases). Trimming pared 7 bases from V and 1 base from J, leaving 17 bases between. Germline assignment: CDR1 SQVTM and CDR2 ANQGSEA. There are 14 residues in the CDR3. Written as DNA, the CDR3 is TGCAGCGCCGGGGAGCGGGCTCGATCCTACGAGCAGTACTTC. Its protein is CSAGERARSYEQYF.

The chain uses TRBV20-1 and TRBJ2-1; TRBD2 matches 7 bases. In germline, CDR1 is DFQATT, CDR2 SNEGSKA (reference sequence). The CDR3 runs 13 residues. The CDR3 is CSLETSLYNEQFF. The CDR3 DNA follows: TGCAGCCTAGAGACTAGCCTCTACAATGAGCAGTTCTTC.

This clonotype was found a few times. The chain uses TRBV12-3 or TRBV12-4 and TRBJ2-7; D is undetermined. V was trimmed by 2 bases and J by 0 bases, leaving 11 bases between them. This CDR3 has 15 residues. The CDR3 sequence: CASSLFTESSYEQYF. The CDR3 DNA reads as TGTGCCAGCAGTTTATTCACGGAAAGCTCCTACGAGCAGTACTTC.

This clonotype has at least ten counts. The V call is TRBV7-9, the J call TRBJ2-7; D may match TRBD1 or TRBD2 (5 bases each). Germline CDR1 reads SEHNR; CDR2 reads FQNEAQ (reference sequence). This CDR3 is built from 15 residues. V lost 1 base and J lost 3, with 13 bases in between. CDR3 in amino acids: CASSLEGTGVYEQYF. In DNA form, the CDR3 reads TGTGCCAGCAGCTTAGAAGGGACCGGAGTCTACGAGCAGTACTTC.

In this sample, this clonotype turned up many times. V gene TRBV12-3 or TRBV12-4 combines with J gene TRBJ2-5, with D perhaps matching TRBD1 or TRBD2 (5 bases each). The CDR3 sequence is 13 residues long. V lost 3 bases and J 5 bases, leaving 10 bases between the germline ends. CDR3 region: CASSLGEHETQYF. CDR3 nucleotides: TGTGCCAGCAGTTTGGGGGAGCATGAGACCCAGTACTTC.

This clonotype was seen a few times. The rearrangement joins TRBV24-1 to TRBJ2-3; D gene uncertain. This CDR3 contains 14 residues. The germline gives CDR1 KGHDR, CDR2 SFDVKD. V gave up 3 bases and J gave up 2 bases, with 8 bases separating them. The DNA of the CDR3 is TGTGCCACCAGTGATCCCTACACCACAGATACGCAGTATTTT. Amino acids: CATSDPYTTDTQYF.

This clonotype was detected a few times. The V call is TRBV7-2, the J call TRBJ2-7; D perhaps matches TRBD2 (5 bases). The CDR3 is 14 amino acids. Trimming took off 4 bases at V and 2 bases at J, with 12 bases between the two ends. Germline V gene data show CDR1 as SGHTA and CDR2 as FQGNSA. CDR3: CASSSPERPYEQYF. The CDR3 nucleotides read TGTGCCAGCAGCTCTCCAGAGCGGCCCTACGAGCAGTACTTC.

This chain joins TRBV7-6 and TRBJ2-2, with 7 positions matching TRBD1. Unmatched junction bases numbered 4, after V lost 8 bases and J lost 4 bases. CDR3 length: 13 residues. Germline V lookup: CDR1 SGHVS, CDR2 FNYEAQ. Here the CDR3 reads CASGAGGTGELFF. The CDR3 coding sequence is TGTGCCAGCGGGGCAGGGGGCACCGGGGAGCTGTTTTTT.

This clonotype was seen just once. V gene TRBV14 combines with J gene TRBJ2-3; D possibly uses TRBD1 or TRBD2 (5 bases each). This CDR3 has 16 amino acids. V gave up 0 bases and J gave up 1 base, with 11 bases separating them. The germline gives CDR1 SGHDN, CDR2 FVKESK. DNA for the CDR3: TGTGCCAGCAGCCAAGATGGGGGATGGGGCACAGATACGCAGTATTTT. Translation: CASSQDGGWGTDTQYF. The full variable domain, completed using reference TRBV14 and TRBJ2-3, is EAGVTQFPSHSVIEKGQTVTLRCDPISGHDNLYWYRRVMGKEIKFLLHFVKESKQDESGMPNNRFLAERTGGTYSTLKVQPAELEDSGVYFCASSQDGGWGTDTQYFGPGTRLTVL.